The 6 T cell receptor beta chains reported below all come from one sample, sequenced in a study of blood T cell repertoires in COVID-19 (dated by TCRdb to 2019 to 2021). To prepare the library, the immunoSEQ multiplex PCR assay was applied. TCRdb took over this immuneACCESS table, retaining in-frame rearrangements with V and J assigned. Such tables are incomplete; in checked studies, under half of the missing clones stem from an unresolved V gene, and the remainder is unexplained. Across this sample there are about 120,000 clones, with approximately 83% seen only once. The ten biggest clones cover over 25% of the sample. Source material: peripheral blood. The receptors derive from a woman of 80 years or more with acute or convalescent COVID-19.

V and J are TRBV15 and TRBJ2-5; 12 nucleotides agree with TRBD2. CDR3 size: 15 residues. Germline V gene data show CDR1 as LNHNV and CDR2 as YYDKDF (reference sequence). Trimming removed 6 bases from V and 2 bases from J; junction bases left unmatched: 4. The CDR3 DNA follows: TGTGCCACCAGGACACTAGCGGGGGGACAAGAGACCCAGTACTTC. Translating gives CATRTLAGGQETQYF.

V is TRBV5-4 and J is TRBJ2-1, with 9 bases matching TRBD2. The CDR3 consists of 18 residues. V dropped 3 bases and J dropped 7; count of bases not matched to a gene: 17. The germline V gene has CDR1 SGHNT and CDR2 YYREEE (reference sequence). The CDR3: CASSWRATGRGGRNEQFF. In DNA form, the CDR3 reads TGTGCCAGCAGCTGGAGGGCTACCGGGCGGGGGGGCCGTAATGAGCAGTTCTTC.

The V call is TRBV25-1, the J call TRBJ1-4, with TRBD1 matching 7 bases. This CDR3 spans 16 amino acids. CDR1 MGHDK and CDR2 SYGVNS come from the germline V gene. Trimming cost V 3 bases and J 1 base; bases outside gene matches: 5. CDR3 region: CASSETGRQTNEKLFF. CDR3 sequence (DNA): TGTGCCAGCAGTGAGACAGGGAGGCAAACTAATGAAAAACTGTTTTTT.

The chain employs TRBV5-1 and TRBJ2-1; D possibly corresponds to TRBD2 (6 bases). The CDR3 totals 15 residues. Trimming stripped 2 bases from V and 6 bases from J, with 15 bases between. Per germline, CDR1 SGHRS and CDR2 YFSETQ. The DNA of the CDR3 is TGCGCCAGCAGCTTAGTTAACGCCGGGGGCAATGAGCAGTTCTTC. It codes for CASSLVNAGGNEQFF. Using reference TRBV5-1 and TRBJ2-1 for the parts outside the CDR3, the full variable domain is KAGVTQTPRYLIKTRGQQVTLSCSPISGHRSVSWYQQTPGQGLQFLFEYFSETQRNKGNFPGRFSGRQFSNSRSEMNVSTLELGDSALYLCASSLVNAGGNEQFFGPGTRLTVL.

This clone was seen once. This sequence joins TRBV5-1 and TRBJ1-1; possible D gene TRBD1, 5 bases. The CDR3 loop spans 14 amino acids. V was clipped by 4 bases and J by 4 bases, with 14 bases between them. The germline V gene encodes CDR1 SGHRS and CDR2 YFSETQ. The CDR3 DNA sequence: TGCGCCAGCAGCCTCGAAAGGGGAATCACTGAAGCTTTCTTT. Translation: CASSLERGITEAFF.

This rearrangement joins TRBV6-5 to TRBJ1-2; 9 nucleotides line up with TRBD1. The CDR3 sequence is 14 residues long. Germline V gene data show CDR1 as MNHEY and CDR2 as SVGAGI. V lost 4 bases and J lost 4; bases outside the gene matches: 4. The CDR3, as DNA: TGTGCCAGCAGTTCAACAGGGGGCAGCTATGGCTACACCTTC. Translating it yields CASSSTGGSYGYTF.